This T cell receptor beta chain derives from a study of Graves' ophthalmopathy and Graves' hyperthyroidism. Background on the study: Samples of peripheral blood were obtained at initial diagnosis, prior to treatment of any kind.

Scientists amplified the TCR beta CDR3 regions from RNA transcripts. The authors performed first-round RT-PCR with HTBI primers and then a second-round multiplex PCR. From the multiplex PCR reads, TCRdb called clonotypes with MiXCR, one entry per CDR3 protein. The profile shows roughly 350,000 distinct CDR3 sequences, about 15% of them singletons. The table lists this clonotype with many counts. Its antigen is currently unknown. Hyperthyroidism patients had new diagnoses, durations under 2 months, and ages of 18 to 65. Study results and limitations: In blood appeared most of the expanded thyroid clonotypes whose frequency exceeded 0.001. The model's prediction of ophthalmopathy progression had approximately 67% sensitivity and approximately 72% specificity.

The CDR3 spans 15 residues. V trimming: 2 bases; J trimming: 4 bases; junction bases outside the gene matches: 6. Germline CDR1 SGDLS, CDR2 YYNGEE. The sequenced sample consisted of peripheral blood. The chain joins TRBV9 to TRBJ1-2; 9 bases line up with TRBD1. The receptor was isolated from an adult woman with stable Graves' hyperthyroidism. The CDR3 region is CASSVYRGRGYGYTF. Written as DNA, the CDR3 is TGTGCCAGCAGCGTTTACAGGGGGCGCGGCTATGGCTACACCTTC.